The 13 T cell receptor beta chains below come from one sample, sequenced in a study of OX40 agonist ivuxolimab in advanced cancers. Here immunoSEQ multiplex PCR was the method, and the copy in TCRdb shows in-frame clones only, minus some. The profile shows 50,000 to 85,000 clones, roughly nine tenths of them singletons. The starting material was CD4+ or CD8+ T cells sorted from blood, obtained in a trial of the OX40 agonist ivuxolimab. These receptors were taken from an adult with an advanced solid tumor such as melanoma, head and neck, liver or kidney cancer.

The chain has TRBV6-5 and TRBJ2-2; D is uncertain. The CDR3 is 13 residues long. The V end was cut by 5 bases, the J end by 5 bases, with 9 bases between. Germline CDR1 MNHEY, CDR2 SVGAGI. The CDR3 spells CASSLVITGELFF. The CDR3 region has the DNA TGTGCCAGCAGTCTTGTTATTACCGGGGAGCTGTTTTTT.

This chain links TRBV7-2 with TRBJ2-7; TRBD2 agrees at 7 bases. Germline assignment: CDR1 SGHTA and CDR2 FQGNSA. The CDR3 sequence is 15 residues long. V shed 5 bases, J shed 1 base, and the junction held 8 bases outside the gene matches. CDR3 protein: CASSPSTSESYEQYF. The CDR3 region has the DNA TGTGCCAGCAGCCCTAGTACTAGCGAGTCCTACGAGCAGTACTTC.

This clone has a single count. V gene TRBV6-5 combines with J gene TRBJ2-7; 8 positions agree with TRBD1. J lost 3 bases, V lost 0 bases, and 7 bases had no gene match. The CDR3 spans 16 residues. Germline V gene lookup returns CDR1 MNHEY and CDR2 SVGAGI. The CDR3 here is CASSYSSGTGGYEQYF. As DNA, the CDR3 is TGTGCCAGCAGTTACTCCTCAGGTACAGGGGGCTACGAGCAGTACTTC.

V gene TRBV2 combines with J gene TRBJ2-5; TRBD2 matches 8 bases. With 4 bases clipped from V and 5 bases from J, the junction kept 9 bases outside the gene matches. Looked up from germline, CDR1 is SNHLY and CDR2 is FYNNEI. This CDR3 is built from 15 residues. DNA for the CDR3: TGTGCCAGCAGTGGGCAGCGGGGGATAGTGGAGACCCAGTACTTC. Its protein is CASSGQRGIVETQYF.

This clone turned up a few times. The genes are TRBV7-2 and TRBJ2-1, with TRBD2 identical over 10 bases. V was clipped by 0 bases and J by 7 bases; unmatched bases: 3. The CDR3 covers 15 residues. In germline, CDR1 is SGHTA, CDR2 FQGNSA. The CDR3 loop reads CASSLASGRANEQFF. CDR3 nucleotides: TGTGCCAGCAGCTTAGCCAGCGGGAGGGCGAATGAGCAGTTCTTC. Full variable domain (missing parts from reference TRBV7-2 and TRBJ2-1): GAGVSQSPSNKVTEKGKDVELRCDPISGHTALYWYRQSLGQGLEFLIYFQGNSAPDKSGLPSDRFSAERTGGSVSTLTIQRTQQEDSAVYLCASSLASGRANEQFFGPGTRLTVL.

The CDR3, as DNA: TGTGCCAGCAGCTCTAGGCCCTCCGGGACTAGCGGGAGTACTGAGCAGTTCTTC. It is translated as CASSSRPSGTSGSTEQFF. The rearrangement links TRBV7-3 to TRBJ2-1; 14 positions agree with TRBD2. Germline lookup yields CDR1 SGHTA and CDR2 FQGTGA. The CDR3 spans 18 residues. Trimming at V came to 4 bases and at J to 9 bases, leaving 14 bases not matched to a gene. Full variable domain (remainder filled in from reference TRBV7-3 and TRBJ2-1): GAGVSQTPSNKVTEKGKYVELRCDPISGHTALYWYRQSLGQGPEFLIYFQGTGAADDSGLPNDRFFAVRPEGSVSTLKIQRTERGDSAVYLCASSSRPSGTSGSTEQFFGPGTRLTVL.

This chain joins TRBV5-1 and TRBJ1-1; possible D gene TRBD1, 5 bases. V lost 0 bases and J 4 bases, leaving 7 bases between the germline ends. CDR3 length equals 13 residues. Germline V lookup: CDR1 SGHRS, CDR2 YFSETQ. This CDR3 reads CASSLGQSTEAFF. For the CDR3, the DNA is TGCGCCAGCAGCTTGGGACAGAGCACTGAAGCTTTCTTT.

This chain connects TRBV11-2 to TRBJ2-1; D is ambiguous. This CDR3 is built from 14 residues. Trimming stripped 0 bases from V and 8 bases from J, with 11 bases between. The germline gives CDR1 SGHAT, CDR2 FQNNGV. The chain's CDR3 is CASSLDVTVHEQFF. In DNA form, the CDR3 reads TGTGCCAGCAGCTTAGATGTCACGGTACATGAGCAGTTCTTC.

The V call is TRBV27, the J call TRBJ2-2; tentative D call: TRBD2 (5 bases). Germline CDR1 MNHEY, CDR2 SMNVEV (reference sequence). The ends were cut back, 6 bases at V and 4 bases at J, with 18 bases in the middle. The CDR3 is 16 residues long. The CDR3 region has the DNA TGTGCCAGCAGCCTACTTAGCGTATCGTCCACCGGGGAGCTGTTTTTT. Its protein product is CASSLLSVSSTGELFF.

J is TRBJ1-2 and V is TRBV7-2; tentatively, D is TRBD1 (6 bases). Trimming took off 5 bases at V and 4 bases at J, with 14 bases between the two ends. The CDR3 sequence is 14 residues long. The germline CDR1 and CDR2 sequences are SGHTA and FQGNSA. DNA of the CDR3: TGTGCCAGCAGCCCCGGGGGGCAGTCCTATGGCTACACCTTC. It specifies CASSPGGQSYGYTF. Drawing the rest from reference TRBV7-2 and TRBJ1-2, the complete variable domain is GAGVSQSPSNKVTEKGKDVELRCDPISGHTALYWYRQSLGQGLEFLIYFQGNSAPDKSGLPSDRFSAERTGGSVSTLTIQRTQQEDSAVYLCASSPGGQSYGYTFGSGTRLTVV.

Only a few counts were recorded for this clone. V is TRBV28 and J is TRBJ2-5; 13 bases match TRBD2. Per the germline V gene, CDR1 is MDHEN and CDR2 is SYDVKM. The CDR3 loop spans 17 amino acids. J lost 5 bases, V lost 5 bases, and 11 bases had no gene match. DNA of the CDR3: TGTGCCAGCAGTCCTGTGACTAGCGGGGGGCCTTGGGAGACCCAGTACTTC. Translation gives CASSPVTSGGPWETQYF.

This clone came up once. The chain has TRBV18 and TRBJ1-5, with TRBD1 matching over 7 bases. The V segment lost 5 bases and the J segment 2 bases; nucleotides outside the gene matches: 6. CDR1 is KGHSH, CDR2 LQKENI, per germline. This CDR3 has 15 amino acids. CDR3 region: CASSITGVGNQPQHF. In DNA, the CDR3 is TGTGCCAGCTCAATTACAGGGGTAGGCAATCAGCCCCAGCATTTT.

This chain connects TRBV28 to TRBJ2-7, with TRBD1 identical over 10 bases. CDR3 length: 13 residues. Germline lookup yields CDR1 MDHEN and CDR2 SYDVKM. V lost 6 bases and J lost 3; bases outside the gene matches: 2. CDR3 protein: CASRWTGGYEQYF. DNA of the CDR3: TGTGCCAGCAGATGGACAGGGGGCTACGAGCAGTACTTC.